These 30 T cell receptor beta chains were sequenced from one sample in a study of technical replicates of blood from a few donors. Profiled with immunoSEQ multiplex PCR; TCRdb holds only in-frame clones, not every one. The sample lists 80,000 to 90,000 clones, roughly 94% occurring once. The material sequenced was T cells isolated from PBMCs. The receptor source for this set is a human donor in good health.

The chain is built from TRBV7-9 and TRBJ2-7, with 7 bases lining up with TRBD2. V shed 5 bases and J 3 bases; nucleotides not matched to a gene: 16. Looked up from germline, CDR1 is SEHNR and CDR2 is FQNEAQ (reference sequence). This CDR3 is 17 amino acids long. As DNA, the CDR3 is TGTGCCAGCAGCCCTAGGTCTGGGCTAGCGGCTTTCTACGAGCAGTACTTC. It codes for CASSPRSGLAAFYEQYF.

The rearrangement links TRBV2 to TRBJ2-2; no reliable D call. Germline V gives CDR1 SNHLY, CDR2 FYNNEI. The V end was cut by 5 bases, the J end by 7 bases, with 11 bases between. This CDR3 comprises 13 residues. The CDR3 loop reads CASSLSRNGELFF. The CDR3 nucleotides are TGTGCCAGCAGTCTGAGCCGTAACGGGGAGCTGTTTTTT.

Here the CDR3 DNA reads TGTGCCAGCAGCTTAGGATGGGGCCGGATCTACGAGCAGTACTTC. Translating gives CASSLGWGRIYEQYF. The chain is built from TRBV7-2 and TRBJ2-7; D might be TRBD1 (5 bases). V lost 1 base and J lost 3, with 13 bases in between. The germline CDR1 and CDR2 sequences are SGHTA and FQGNSA. CDR3 length equals 15 residues. The full variable domain, in which reference TRBV7-2 and TRBJ2-7 provide the parts outside the CDR3, is GAGVSQSPSNKVTEKGKDVELRCDPISGHTALYWYRQSLGQGLEFLIYFQGNSAPDKSGLPSDRFSAERTGGSVSTLTIQRTQQEDSAVYLCASSLGWGRIYEQYFGPGTRLTVT.

CDR3 nucleotide sequence: TGTGCCAGTGGGACTAGCGAGCAGTACTTC. It codes for CASGTSEQYF. The V gene is TRBV2, the J gene TRBJ2-7; 8 nucleotides line up with TRBD2. The length of the CDR3 is 10 residues. V was clipped by 9 bases and J by 6 bases; unmatched bases: 1. The germline V gene has CDR1 SNHLY and CDR2 FYNNEI.

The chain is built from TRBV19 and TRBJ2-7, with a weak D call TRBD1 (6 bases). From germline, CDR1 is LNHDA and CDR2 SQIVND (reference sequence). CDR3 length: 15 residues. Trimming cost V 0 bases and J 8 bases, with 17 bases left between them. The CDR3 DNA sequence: TGTGCCAGTAGTATAGAAGGGGGACCTAGCTCTCAGCAGTACTTC. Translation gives CASSIEGGPSSQQYF.

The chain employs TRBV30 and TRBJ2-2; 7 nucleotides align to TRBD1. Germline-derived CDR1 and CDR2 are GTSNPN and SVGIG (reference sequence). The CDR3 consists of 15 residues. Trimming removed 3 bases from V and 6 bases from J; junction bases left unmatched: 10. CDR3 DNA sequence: TGTGCCTGGAGGAGGACAGGTGAGGACGCCGGGGAGCTGTTTTTT. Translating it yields CAWRRTGEDAGELFF.

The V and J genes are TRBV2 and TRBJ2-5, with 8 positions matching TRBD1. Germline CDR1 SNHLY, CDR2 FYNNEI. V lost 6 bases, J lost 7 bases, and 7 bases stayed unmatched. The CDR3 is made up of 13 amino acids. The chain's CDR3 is CASRGTGRRTQYF. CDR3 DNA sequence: TGTGCCAGCAGGGGGACAGGCAGGAGGACCCAGTACTTC.

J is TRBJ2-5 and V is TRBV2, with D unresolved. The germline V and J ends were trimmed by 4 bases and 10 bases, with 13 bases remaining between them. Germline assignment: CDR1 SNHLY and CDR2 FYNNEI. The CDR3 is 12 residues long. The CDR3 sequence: CASSVAEVGQYF. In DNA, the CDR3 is TGTGCCAGCAGTGTGGCCGAGGTGGGCCAGTACTTC. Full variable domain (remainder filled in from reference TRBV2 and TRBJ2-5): EPEVTQTPSHQVTQMGQEVILRCVPISNHLYFYWYRQILGQKVEFLVSFYNNEISEKSEIFDDQFSVERPDGSNFTLKIRSTKLEDSAMYFCASSVAEVGQYFGPGTRLLVL.

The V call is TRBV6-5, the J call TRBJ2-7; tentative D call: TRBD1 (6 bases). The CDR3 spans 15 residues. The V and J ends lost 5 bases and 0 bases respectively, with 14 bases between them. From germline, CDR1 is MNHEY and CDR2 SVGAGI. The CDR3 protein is CASSKYGTSSYEQYF. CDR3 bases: TGTGCCAGCAGTAAATACGGGACATCCTCCTACGAGCAGTACTTC.

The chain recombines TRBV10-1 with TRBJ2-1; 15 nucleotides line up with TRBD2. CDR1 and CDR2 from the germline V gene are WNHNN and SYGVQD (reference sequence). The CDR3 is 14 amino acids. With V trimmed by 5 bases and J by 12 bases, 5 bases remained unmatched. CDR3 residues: CASSQGTSGGRQFF. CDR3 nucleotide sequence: TGCGCCAGCAGTCAAGGGACTAGCGGGGGGAGGCAGTTCTTC.

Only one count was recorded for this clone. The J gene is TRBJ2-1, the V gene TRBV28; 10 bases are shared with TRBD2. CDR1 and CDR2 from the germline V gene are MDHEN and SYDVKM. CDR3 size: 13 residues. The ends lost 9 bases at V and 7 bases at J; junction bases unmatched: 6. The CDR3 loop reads CASKAGGGNEQFF. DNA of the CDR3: TGTGCCAGTAAAGCGGGAGGGGGTAATGAGCAGTTCTTC.

The CDR3 region has the DNA TGTGCCTGGAGCTTCCTACCCGGACAAGCAACTGGGGCCAACGTCCTGACTTTC. Amino acids: CAWSFLPGQATGANVLTF. V usage is TRBV30 and J usage is TRBJ2-6; D might be TRBD1 (5 bases). Trimming cost V 3 bases and J 2 bases, with 20 bases left between them. Germline CDR1 and CDR2: GTSNPN and SVGIG (reference sequence). This CDR3 spans 18 amino acids.

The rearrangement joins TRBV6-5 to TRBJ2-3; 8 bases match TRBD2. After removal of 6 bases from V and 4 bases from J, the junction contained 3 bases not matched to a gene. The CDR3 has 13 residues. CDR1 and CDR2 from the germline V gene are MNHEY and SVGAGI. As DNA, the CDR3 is TGTGCCAGCAGCGCGGGGGGCGCAGATACGCAGTATTTT. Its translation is CASSAGGADTQYF.

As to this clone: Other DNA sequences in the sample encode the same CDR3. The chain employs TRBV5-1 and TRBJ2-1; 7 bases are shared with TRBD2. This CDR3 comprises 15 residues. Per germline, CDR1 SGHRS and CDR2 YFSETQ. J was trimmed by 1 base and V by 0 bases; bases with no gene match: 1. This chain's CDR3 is CASSLGGGSYNEQFF. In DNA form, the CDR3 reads TGCGCCAGCAGCTTGGGGGGGGGATCCTACAATGAGCAGTTCTTC.

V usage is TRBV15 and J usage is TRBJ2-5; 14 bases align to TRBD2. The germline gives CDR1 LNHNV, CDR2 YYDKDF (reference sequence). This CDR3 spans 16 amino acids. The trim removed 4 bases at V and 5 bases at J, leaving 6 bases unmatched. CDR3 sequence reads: CATSTGTSGSRETQYF. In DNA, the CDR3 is TGTGCCACCAGCACTGGGACTAGCGGGAGTAGGGAGACCCAGTACTTC.

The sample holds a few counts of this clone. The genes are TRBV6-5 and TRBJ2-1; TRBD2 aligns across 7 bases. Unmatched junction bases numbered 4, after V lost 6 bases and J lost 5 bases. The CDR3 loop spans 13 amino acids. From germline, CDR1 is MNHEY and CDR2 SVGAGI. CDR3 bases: TGTGCCAGCAGGACTAGCCTCGACAATGAGCAGTTCTTC. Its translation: CASRTSLDNEQFF.

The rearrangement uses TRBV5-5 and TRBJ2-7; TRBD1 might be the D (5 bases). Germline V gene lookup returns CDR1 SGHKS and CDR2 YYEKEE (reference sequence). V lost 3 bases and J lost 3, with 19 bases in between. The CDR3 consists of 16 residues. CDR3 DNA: TGTGCCAGCAGCTCCCCGACTTCAGGGTTCAACTACGAGCAGTACTTC. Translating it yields CASSSPTSGFNYEQYF.

The CDR3 DNA reads as TGTGCCAGCAGCTCCGAGGACTACGAGCAGTACTTC. Encoded protein: CASSSEDYEQYF. The rearrangement links TRBV7-9 to TRBJ2-7, with D uncertain. CDR1 SEHNR and CDR2 FQNEAQ come from the germline V gene (reference sequence). V gave up 4 bases and J gave up 3 bases, with 7 bases separating them. The CDR3 extends over 12 amino acids.

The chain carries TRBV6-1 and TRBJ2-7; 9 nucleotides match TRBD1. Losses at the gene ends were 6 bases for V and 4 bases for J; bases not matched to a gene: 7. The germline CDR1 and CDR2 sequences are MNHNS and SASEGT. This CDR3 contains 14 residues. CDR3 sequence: CASRGGQGRYEQYF. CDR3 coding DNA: TGTGCCAGCAGGGGCGGACAGGGGAGGTACGAGCAGTACTTC.

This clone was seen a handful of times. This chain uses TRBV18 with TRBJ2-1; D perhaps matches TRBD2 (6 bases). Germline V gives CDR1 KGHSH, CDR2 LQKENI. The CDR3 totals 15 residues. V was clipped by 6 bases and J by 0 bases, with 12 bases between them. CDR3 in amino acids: CASSGVGSSYNEQFF. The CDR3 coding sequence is TGTGCCAGCTCTGGCGTCGGGAGCTCCTACAATGAGCAGTTCTTC. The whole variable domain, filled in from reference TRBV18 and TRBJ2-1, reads NAGVMQNPRHLVRRRGQEARLRCSPMKGHSHVYWYRQLPEEGLKFMVYLQKENIIDESGMPKERFSAEFPKEGPSILRIQQVVRGDSAAYFCASSGVGSSYNEQFFGPGTRLTVL.

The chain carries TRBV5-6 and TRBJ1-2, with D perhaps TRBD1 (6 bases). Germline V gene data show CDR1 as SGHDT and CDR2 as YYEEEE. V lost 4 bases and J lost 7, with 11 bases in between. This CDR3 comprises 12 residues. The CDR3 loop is CASSTGQFGYTF. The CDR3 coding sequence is TGTGCCAGCAGCACAGGGCAGTTTGGCTACACCTTC.

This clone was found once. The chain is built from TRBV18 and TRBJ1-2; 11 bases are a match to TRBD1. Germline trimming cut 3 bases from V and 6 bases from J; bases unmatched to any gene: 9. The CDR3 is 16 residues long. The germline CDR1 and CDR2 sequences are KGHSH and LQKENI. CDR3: CASSPDFGQGADGYTF. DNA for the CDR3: TGTGCCAGCTCACCTGATTTCGGACAGGGGGCTGATGGCTACACCTTC.

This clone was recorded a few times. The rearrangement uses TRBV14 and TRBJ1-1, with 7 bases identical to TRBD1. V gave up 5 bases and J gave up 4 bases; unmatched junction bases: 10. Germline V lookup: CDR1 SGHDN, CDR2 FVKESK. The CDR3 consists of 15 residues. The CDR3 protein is CASSGSDRLGTEAFF. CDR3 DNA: TGTGCCAGCAGCGGGTCGGACAGGCTGGGCACTGAAGCTTTCTTT.

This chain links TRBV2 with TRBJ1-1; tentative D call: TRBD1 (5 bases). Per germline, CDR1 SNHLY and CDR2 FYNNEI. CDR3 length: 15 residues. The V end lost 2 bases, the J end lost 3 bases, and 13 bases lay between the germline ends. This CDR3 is CASSEMGGGYTEAFF. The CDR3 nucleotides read TGTGCCAGCAGTGAAATGGGTGGGGGGTACACTGAAGCTTTCTTT.

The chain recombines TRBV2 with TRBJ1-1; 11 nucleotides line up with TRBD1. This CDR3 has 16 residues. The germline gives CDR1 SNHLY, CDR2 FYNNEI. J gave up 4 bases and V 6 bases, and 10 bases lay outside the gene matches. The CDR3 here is CASSPGQGAAVTEAFF. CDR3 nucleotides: TGTGCCAGCAGCCCCGGACAGGGGGCCGCGGTCACTGAAGCTTTCTTT. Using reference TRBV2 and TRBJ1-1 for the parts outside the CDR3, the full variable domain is EPEVTQTPSHQVTQMGQEVILRCVPISNHLYFYWYRQILGQKVEFLVSFYNNEISEKSEIFDDQFSVERPDGSNFTLKIRSTKLEDSAMYFCASSPGQGAAVTEAFFGQGTRLTVV.

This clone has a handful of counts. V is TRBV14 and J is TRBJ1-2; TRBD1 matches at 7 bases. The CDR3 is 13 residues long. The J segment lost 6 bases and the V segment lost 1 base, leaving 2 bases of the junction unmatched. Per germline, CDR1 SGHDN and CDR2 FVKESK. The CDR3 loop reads CASSQVGTDGYTF. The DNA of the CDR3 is TGTGCCAGCAGCCAAGTTGGGACAGATGGCTACACCTTC.

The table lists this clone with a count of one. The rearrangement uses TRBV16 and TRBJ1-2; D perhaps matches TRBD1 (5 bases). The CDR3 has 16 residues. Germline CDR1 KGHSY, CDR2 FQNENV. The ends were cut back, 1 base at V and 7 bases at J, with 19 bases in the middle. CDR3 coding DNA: TGTGCCAGCAGCCAATTTCCCCGCAGGGAGGACGGTGGCTACACCTTC. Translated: CASSQFPRREDGGYTF.

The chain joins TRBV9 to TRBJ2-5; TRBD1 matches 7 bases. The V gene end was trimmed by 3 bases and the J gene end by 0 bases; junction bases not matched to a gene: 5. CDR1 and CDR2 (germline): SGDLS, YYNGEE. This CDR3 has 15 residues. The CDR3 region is CASSAKTGNQETQYF. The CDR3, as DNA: TGTGCCAGCAGCGCAAAGACAGGGAACCAAGAGACCCAGTACTTC.

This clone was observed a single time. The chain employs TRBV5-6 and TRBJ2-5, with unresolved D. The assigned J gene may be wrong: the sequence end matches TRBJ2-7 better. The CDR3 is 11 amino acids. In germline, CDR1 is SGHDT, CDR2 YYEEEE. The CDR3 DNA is TGTGCCAGCATAAGAGGATACGAGCAGTACTTC. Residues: CASIRGYEQYF.

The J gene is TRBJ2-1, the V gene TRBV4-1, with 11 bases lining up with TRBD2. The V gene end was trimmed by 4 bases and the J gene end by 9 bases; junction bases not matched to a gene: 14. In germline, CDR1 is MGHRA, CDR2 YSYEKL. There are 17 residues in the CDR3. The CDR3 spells CASSREGLAVLGGEQFF. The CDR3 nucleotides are TGCGCCAGCAGCCGGGAGGGACTAGCGGTCCTCGGGGGTGAGCAGTTCTTC.